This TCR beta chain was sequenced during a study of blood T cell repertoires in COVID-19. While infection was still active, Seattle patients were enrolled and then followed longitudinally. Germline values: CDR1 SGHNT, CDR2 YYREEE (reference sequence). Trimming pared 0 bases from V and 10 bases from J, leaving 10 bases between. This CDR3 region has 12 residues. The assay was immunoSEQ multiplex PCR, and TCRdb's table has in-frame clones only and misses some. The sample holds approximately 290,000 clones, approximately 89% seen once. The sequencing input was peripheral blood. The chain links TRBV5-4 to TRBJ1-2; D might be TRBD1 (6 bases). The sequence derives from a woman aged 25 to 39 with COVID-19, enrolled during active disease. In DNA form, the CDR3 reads TGTGCCAGCAGCTTGGAGGGGGTCGACTACACCTTC. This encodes CASSLEGVDYTF.